Described below is a single TCR beta chain sequence and its context. Its antigen is not yet known. Qualities for individual bases were not recorded, and no much larger clone is one base off. In total, roughly 670 healthy bone marrow donors made up the cohort. Cohort members were all nominally healthy when sampled, although unrecorded immune exposures were likely present. The donor was CMV seronegative and was included in the group of about 400 seronegative cohort members. A peripheral blood sample was collected from each donor, and TCR beta sequencing was performed on peripheral blood mononuclear cells. Genomic DNA extraction from the blood cell samples was performed with the Qiagen DNeasy Blood Extraction Kit. The CDR3 spans 14 residues, from the cysteine through the phenylalanine. Here the CDR3 DNA is all that survives: 42 bases in frame from base 1. CDR1 and CDR2 are read off the germline V gene as SGHRS and YFSETQ. Trimming leaves V shorter by 10 bases and J shorter by 6 bases, with the junction holding 13 bases beyond the gene matches.

Libraries were prepared through the immunoSEQ multiplex PCR assay. For the multiplex PCR, a mixture combining 60 forward primers for TCR Vbeta segments and 13 reverse primers for TCR Jbeta segments was used. The CDR3 region of rearranged TCR beta genes was amplified from genomic DNA with a multiplex PCR assay. On the Illumina HiSeq System, the amplified TCR beta libraries were sequenced as 87-base-pair reads. The study's own analysis went as follows. A later analysis tallied around 80 million unique TCR beta chains across the 700 or so repertoires, and around 9.9 million of those chains were shared by two or more donors. To remove PCR and sequencing errors, raw reads were error-corrected and collapsed into unique sequences using a nearest-neighbor algorithm that merged closely related sequences. Alignment of CDR3 sequences to IMGT reference sequences was used to assign V, D and J gene segments. Each retained sequence needed at least a six-nucleotide match to both a V gene segment and a J gene segment. Rearrangements were classified as productive when the CDR3 lacked stop codons and remained in frame with V and J, and all other rearrangements were classified as non-productive. Following IMGT convention, CDR3 was defined as the stretch from the second conserved V-encoded cysteine up to the conserved J-encoded phenylalanine. Sequences without an unambiguous match to a single V gene segment were excluded from the earlier analysis of almost 600 of the donors. An earlier analysis of fewer than 750 of the donors classified V segments as functional when productive rearrangements were above 56.7% and as segregating when the standard deviation between donors was above 5%. A statistical classification framework was built to diagnose cytomegalovirus status from the catalog of TCR beta chain sequences. V and J gene assignment, in a later analysis, came from comparing TCR nucleotide sequences with IMGT/GENE-DB human TR gene sequences. A later analysis assigned CDR3 sequences and most-parsimonious VDJ recombination scenarios with the TCRdist pipeline. In a later analysis, each TCR beta chain was defined by its CDR3 amino acid sequence together with its V-gene family, and reads lacking a unique V-gene family were excluded. To address suspected cross-contamination and a sequencing artifact, a later analysis removed over 500 highly shared, low-generation-probability nucleotide sequences. In a later analysis, a clonal expansion index for each public chain was calculated from normalized within-repertoire ranks of inferred template counts. A later analysis computed generation probabilities with a VDJ recombination model fitted to out-of-frame rearrangements, and checked the results against IGoR. A later analysis scored TCR-TCR, TCR-HLA and TCR-CMV co-occurrence with hypergeometric tests, applying a repertoire-size bias correction to TCR pairs. A later analysis estimated false discovery rates by permuting HLA or CMV assignments 20 times. In a later analysis, co-occurring TCRs were grouped using DBSCAN, and TCRdist sequence similarity was added for clustering within HLA-allele-positive subsets. Co-occurrence clustering excluded repertoires with fewer than 30,000 or more than 120,000 public chains, plus five with anomalous nucleotide sharing. TCRdb provides this immuneACCESS table in a form limited to in-frame rearrangements. Some clones are lacking; in checked studies, under half of them reflect an unresolved V gene, and why the rest are absent is not known. That table furnishes V, J and clone size, whereas the DNA furnished D and trimming. The sample has 150,000 to 200,000 clones on record, 62% of them singletons. Jointly, the top ten make up 2.5% to 3% of the sample.

This specimen comes from a study of cytomegalovirus exposure and HLA in healthy donors (dated by TCRdb to the late 2010s). Study-wide context: In an earlier analysis of some 550 of the donors, around 290 Gb of sequence data and about 110 million unique TCR beta sequences from about 179 million T cells were reported. Donor age, sex, ethnicity and CMV serostatus were compiled together with the repertoire data. A separate validation cohort of roughly 130 different subjects was used in addition to the roughly 720-subject first cohort. The study combined high-throughput TCR immunosequencing, statistical association of individual TCRs with disease status, and machine learning to predict cytomegalovirus infection status. The study profiled the T cell repertoires of hundreds of subjects by immunosequencing and related them to cytomegalovirus serostatus. Class I and class II HLA loci were covered by the typing at four-digit resolution. All discovery cohort repertoires had been generated using a single sequencing platform. The study aimed to test whether cataloging public T cell receptors could reveal signatures of past pathogen exposure. Approximately 310 gigabases of sequencing data and tens of millions of unique TCR sequences were included in an early release covering roughly 600 HLA-typed donors. A later analysis re-examined previously published TCR beta repertoires from just over 650 donors and added high-resolution HLA genotyping to investigate patterns of TCR occurrence. The number of typed donors differed by locus: 629-630 for A, B, C, DRB1 and DQB1; about 520 for DQA1; approximately 600 for DPA1; and about 470 for DPB1. Rather than using new phenotypic data, the later analysis identified candidate immune exposures from TCR beta sequences and from how often those sequences occurred across donors. Of the 350 to 450 genotyped donors, 65% to 90% were placed in the genetic ancestry cluster associated with self-reported Caucasian donors. Among about 400 genotyped donors of the cohort, an average of around 240,000 unique TCR beta nucleotide sequences was sequenced per donor, of which approximately 18% were non-productive. Roughly 5 DR-DQ haplotypes were treated as single units for association and clustering because of strong linkage in the cohort. An earlier analysis of approximately 630 of the donors applied high-throughput TCR beta sequencing to assess whether each TCR beta V gene segment acted as functional or pseudogenic. A later genetic analysis took genome-wide SNP genotypes for about three fifths of the 666 donors and used that subset as a discovery cohort. The full study reports these points: It was suggested by the authors that the approach could potentially be generalized to other disease states and immunological phenotypes. Some IMGT-functional V segments, including TRBV6-2 and TRBV6-3, could not be told apart with the 87-base-pair reads, so those segments were excluded. A further reported finding was that TCR beta sequences accurately predicted the HLA-A and HLA-B alleles for most subjects in the first cohort. Sequencing depth was assumed to be roughly uniform across donors in the presence/absence analyses, though that assumption may not hold. Because some donors lacked HLA typing at each locus, the association tests relied only on the typed subset. In an earlier analysis of roughly 560 of the donors, most TCR beta V segments were observed in productive rearrangements about 87% or about 30% of the time, broadly matching IMGT annotations. Only TCR beta chains were sequenced in this cohort, and the absence of alpha or paired-chain data limited detectable features. The study listed approximately 160 TCR beta chains as associated with cytomegalovirus. The sequencing pipeline was judged likely to have produced a cluster of highly shared sequence variants as a technical artifact. In a later analysis, HLA-associated TCR beta chains were found to be more clonally expanded and to have lower generation probabilities than equally common non-associated chains. Correlated functional status among segregating V segments might be attributable to linkage disequilibrium, but an unknown experimental factor could not be ruled out. Most CMV-associated TCR beta chains appeared to be HLA-restricted in a later analysis, and the HLA associations seemed to be driven largely by CMV exposure. In both the original and validation cohorts, the classifier was reported to diagnose cytomegalovirus status with high specificity and sensitivity. In a later analysis, the rate of TCR association differed among HLA loci, with DRB1 alleles having the most associated TCRs and HLA-C alleles having the fewest. The earlier analysis of 587 of the donors excluded around 17 rarely observed V segments, including chromosome 9 orphons, because counts were too low. Specific HLA alleles were associated with 15,000 to 20,000 TCR beta sequences at a false discovery rate of 0.05 in a later analysis. A later genetic analysis reported fewer N-insertions in productive TCRs among donors in an Asian-associated ancestry cluster than the roughly 620-donor mean. V-gene and J-gene trimming of TCR beta chains was associated with a missense DCLRE1C variant in a later genetic analysis, and the association was replicated in an independent cohort. CMV serostatus was the only immune exposure information available for the cohort. Most TCR sequences were seen in very few donors, while some public TCRs were found in many individuals. A later analysis reported that several top co-occurrence clusters appeared linked to parvovirus B19, influenza, CMV and Epstein-Barr virus. In vitro tests confirmed that three of the cytomegalovirus-associated TCR beta chains recognize cytomegalovirus antigens. When HLA alleles, especially DR and DQ, strongly co-occurred, attributing TCR associations to individual alleles was difficult.

Sequenced sample: PBMCs. The chain uses TRBV5-1 and TRBJ2-3, with TRBD2 identical over 8 junction bases. This clonotype was sampled from a man aged 40-49 years in good health and CMV-seronegative. Here the CDR3 is given as CASQDTGGPDTQYF. The base sequence is TGCGCCTCCCAAGATACGGGAGGGCCGGATACGCAGTATTTT.